This record looks at one T cell receptor beta chain sequence and its context. Its specificity is unknown. This specimen belongs to a study of CXCR3-negative and CXCR3-positive naive CD8 T cells. General study findings and limits: In naive cells, CXCR3-negative and CXCR3-positive subsets had similar TRBV-TRBJ usage; memory cells differed. Similar levels of surface CD5 were seen between naive subsets; TCR strength was inferred from TRB CDR3 properties. CXCR3 levels fell partly with cryopreservation; most assays relied on fresh PBMCs. Much lower diversity was found in memory CD8+ cells, while both naive subsets had comparably high diversity.

CDR1 is SGHTA and CDR2 is FQGTGA in the germline V gene. The CDR3 loop spans 13 amino acids. TRB cDNA was prepared as libraries by UMI-labeled 5' RACE. TCRdb processed the 5' RACE reads again and assigns one entry to each CDR3 protein, with no DNA. The listing records roughly 48,000 distinct CDR3 sequences. The source material was memory CD8+ T cells from blood. The rearrangement links TRBV7-3 to TRBJ1-6. The clonotype comes from a human donor in good health. Some clones in this sample may be carry-over from other donors' samples. The CDR3 sequence: CASSLRNNSPLHF.